This T cell receptor (beta chain) was sequenced for a study of CXCR3-negative and CXCR3-positive naive CD8 T cells. Study-wide findings and caveats: CXCR3-positive naive cells carried more hydrophobic TRB CDR3s than CXCR3-negative ones.

Comments on this clonotype: Its antigen is unidentified.

All TRB cDNA libraries came from 5' RACE performed with UMI labels. From the 5' RACE reads, TCRdb lists one entry per CDR3 protein and no DNA. This table lists around 63,000 distinct CDR3 sequences. Germline lookup yields CDR1 DFQATT and CDR2 SNEGSKA (reference sequence). CDR3 size: 11 residues. The chain couples TRBV20-1 to TRBJ1-1. The source is a human donor in good health. Some clones in this sample may be carry-over from other donors' samples. The sample taken for sequencing was naive CXCR3+ CD8+ T cells from blood. Regarding subset: CD45RO-CCR7+CD27+CD95- naive CD8+ T cells expressing CXCR3 (TNR3+). The CDR3: CSARKNTEAFF.